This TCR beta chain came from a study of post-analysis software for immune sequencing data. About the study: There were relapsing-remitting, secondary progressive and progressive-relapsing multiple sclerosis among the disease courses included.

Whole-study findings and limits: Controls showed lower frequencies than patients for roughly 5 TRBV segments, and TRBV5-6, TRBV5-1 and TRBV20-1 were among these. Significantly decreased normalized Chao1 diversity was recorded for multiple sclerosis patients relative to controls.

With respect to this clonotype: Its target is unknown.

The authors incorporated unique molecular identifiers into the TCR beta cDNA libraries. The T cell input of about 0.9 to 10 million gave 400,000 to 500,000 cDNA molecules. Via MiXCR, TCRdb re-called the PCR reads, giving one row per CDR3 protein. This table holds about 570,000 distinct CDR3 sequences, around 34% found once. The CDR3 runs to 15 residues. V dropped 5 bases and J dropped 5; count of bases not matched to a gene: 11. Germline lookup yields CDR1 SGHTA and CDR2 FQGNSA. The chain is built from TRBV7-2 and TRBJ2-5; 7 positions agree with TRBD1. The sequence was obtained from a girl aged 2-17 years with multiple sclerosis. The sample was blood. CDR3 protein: CASSAQEGGWETQYF. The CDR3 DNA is TGTGCCAGCAGCGCCCAAGAAGGGGGCTGGGAGACCCAGTACTTC. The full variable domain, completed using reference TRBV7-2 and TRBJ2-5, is GAGVSQSPSNKVTEKGKDVELRCDPISGHTALYWYRQSLGQGLEFLIYFQGNSAPDKSGLPSDRFSAERTGGSVSTLTIQRTQQEDSAVYLCASSAQEGGWETQYFGPGTRLLVL.